The 10 T cell receptor beta chains presented below share a single source sample, sequenced in a study of blood T cells in healthy people across ages. Next came a second PCR, run for roughly 6 to 11 cycles, which used a sample-barcoded 5' primer along with a J-beta primer mix. A single record per CDR3 protein comes from TCRdb applying MiXCR to the 5' RACE reads. The table records 850,000 to 1,000,000 distinct CDR3 sequences, approximately 49% of them present only once. The sample consisted of blood. The receptors here all came from a man in his thirties or forties in good health.

V is TRBV16 and J is TRBJ1-2; D call uncertain. The CDR3 runs to 16 residues. CDR1 KGHSY and CDR2 FQNENV come from the germline V gene. V lost 0 bases and J lost 4, with 15 bases in between. CDR3 sequence reads: CASSQSVREVGYGYTF. CDR3 nucleotides: TGTGCCAGCAGCCAATCCGTGAGGGAGGTGGGCTATGGCTACACCTTC.

The chain has TRBV19 and TRBJ2-1; TRBD2 matches 12 bases. Trimming cost V 4 bases and J 7 bases; bases outside gene matches: 8. The CDR3 is 16 residues long. The germline V gene has CDR1 LNHDA and CDR2 SQIVND (reference sequence). The CDR3 protein is CASSKVPSGGENEQFF. CDR3 DNA: TGTGCCAGTAGTAAGGTCCCTAGCGGGGGGGAGAATGAGCAGTTCTTC.

Details on this clonotype: At one end the junction does not follow the germline gene, possibly because of a read error. J is TRBJ2-1 and V is TRBV20-1, with D hard to call. From germline, CDR1 is DFQATT and CDR2 SNEGSKA (reference sequence). This CDR3 comprises 11 residues. The CDR3 region has the DNA TGCAGTGCCCCACGCATTAATGGGCAGTTCTTC. Amino acids: CSAPRINGQFF.

This sequence joins TRBV6-5 and TRBJ1-2, with D possibly matching TRBD1 (6 bases). Germline V gene lookup returns CDR1 MNHEY and CDR2 SVGAGI. Between the trimmed V and J ends, which lost 2 bases and 2 bases, there was a span of 12 bases. The CDR3 sequence is 15 residues long. Here the CDR3 reads CASSYANGQNYGYTF. The CDR3 DNA reads as TGTGCCAGCAGTTACGCGAACGGACAGAACTATGGCTACACCTTC.

The rearrangement links TRBV11-2 to TRBJ2-1; D unresolved. V was cut by 9 bases and J by 5 bases, with 14 bases left in between. The germline gives CDR1 SGHAT, CDR2 FQNNGV. The CDR3 totals 13 residues. The CDR3 DNA sequence: TGTGCCAGTAACTTTAGCAGGAACAATGAGCAGTTCTTC. Protein sequence: CASNFSRNNEQFF. The full variable domain, completed using reference TRBV11-2 and TRBJ2-1, is EAGVAQSPRYKIIEKRQSVAFWCNPISGHATLYWYQQILGQGPKLLIQFQNNGVVDDSQLPKDRFSAERLKGVDSTLKIQPAKLEDSAVYLCASNFSRNNEQFFGPGTRLTVL.

The chain couples TRBV2 to TRBJ2-7; 8 positions match TRBD1. With V trimmed by 0 bases and J by 2 bases, 3 bases remained unmatched. The CDR3 extends over 15 amino acids. Germline lookup yields CDR1 SNHLY and CDR2 FYNNEI. The CDR3 reads CASSEATGDPYEQYF. The CDR3, as DNA: TGTGCCAGCAGTGAAGCGACAGGGGATCCCTACGAGCAGTACTTC.

The sample holds a few counts of this clonotype. The chain couples TRBV20-1 to TRBJ2-4; D uncertain. Judging by the DNA end, TRBJ2-7 fits better; the J call may be wrong. Germline V gives CDR1 DFQATT, CDR2 SNEGSKA (reference sequence). This CDR3 is 11 amino acids long. As DNA, the CDR3 is TGCAGTGCTAGAGAATATAACGAGCAGTACTTC. Encoded protein: CSAREYNEQYF.

V and J are TRBV11-2 and TRBJ1-4; TRBD1 might be the D (5 bases). The V end lost 5 bases, the J end lost 6 bases, and 22 bases lay between the germline ends. Per the germline V gene, CDR1 is SGHAT and CDR2 is FQNNGV. The CDR3 has 17 amino acids. The chain's CDR3 is CASSPIMVGRVDEKLFF. The CDR3 bases are TGTGCCAGCAGCCCCATTATGGTGGGCAGGGTAGATGAAAAACTGTTTTTT.

V gene TRBV6-2 or TRBV6-3 combines with J gene TRBJ2-3, with 9 bases lining up with TRBD2. The CDR3 spans 16 residues. Germline V gene sequence: CDR1 MNHEY, CDR2 SVGEGT. J lost 2 bases, V lost 4 bases, and 7 bases had no gene match. The CDR3 spells CASSSPSGAVTDTQYF. CDR3 nucleotide sequence: TGTGCCAGCAGTTCTCCTAGCGGGGCCGTCACAGATACGCAGTATTTT.

There are a few counts of this clonotype. The rearrangement uses TRBV30 and TRBJ2-3; D might be TRBD1 (5 bases). Germline loops: CDR1 GTSNPN, CDR2 SVGIG (reference sequence). CDR3 length: 13 amino acids. V lost 3 bases and J lost 5, with 12 bases in between. In DNA form, the CDR3 reads TGTGCCTGGAGCGTACAGGAGCTAGATACGCAGTATTTT. It encodes CAWSVQELDTQYF. Filled out from reference TRBV30 and TRBJ2-3, the complete variable domain reads SQTIHQWPATLVQPVGSPLSLECTVEGTSNPNLYWYRQAAGRGLQLLFYSVGIGQISSEVPQNLSASRPQDRQFILSSKKLLLSDSGFYLCAWSVQELDTQYFGPGTRLTVL.